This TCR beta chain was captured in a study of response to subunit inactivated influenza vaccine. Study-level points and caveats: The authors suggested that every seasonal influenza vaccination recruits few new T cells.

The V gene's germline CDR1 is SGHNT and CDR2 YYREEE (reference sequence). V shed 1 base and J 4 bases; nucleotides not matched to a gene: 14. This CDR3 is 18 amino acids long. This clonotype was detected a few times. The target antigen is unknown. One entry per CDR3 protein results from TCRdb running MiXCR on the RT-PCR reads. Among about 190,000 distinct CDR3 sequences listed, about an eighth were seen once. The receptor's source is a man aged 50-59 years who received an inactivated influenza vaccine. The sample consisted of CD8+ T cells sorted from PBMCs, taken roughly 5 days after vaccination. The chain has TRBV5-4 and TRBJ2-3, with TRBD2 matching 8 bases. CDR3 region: CASSLRFSREGTSDTQYF. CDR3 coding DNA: TGTGCCAGCAGCTTGCGGTTCTCCCGGGAGGGCACGTCAGATACGCAGTATTTT.